This TCR beta chain emerged from a study of blood T cells in healthy people across ages (dated by TCRdb to between 2014 and 2017). Background on the whole study: In model experiments, roughly one uniquely barcoded TCR beta cDNA molecule per two T cells was captured by template switching. The donors were split into four age groups: young (average 16 years), middle-aged (around 37), aged (62) and long-lived (under 85). To track age-related changes in TCR beta repertoire diversity, the study relied on deep sequencing normalized with unique cDNA molecular identifiers. For two donors (one aged 18 to 30 and one aged 80 or older), the study analyzed two additional independent replicas of 1 million unique cDNA reads from the same blood draw. To avoid experimental bias, donors of different ages were randomly spread across the sequencing lanes.

Summary of the overall study and its limitations: The long-lived group showed more naive CD4+ T cells, fewer expanded clones and increased TCR diversity than the aged group, suggesting age selection. As age increased, observed TCR beta diversity per million T cells dropped in a roughly linear way, and a significant reduction was already evident by age around 41. Bulk unsorted PBMC profiling prevented conclusive comparison of naive and antigen-experienced compartments. Donor CMV infection status was unknown, potentially confounding age-related changes in expanded clonotypes. Estimates of total diversity based on one million sequenced T cells were regarded as lower bounds and as underestimates. The percentage of naive T cells measured by flow cytometry correlated strongly with observed TCR beta diversity.

Per the germline V gene (reference sequence), SEHNR is the CDR1 and FQNEAQ is the CDR2. The CDR3 contains 14 residues, cysteine and phenylalanine counted. Of all the DNA, just the CDR3 is kept, 42 bases in frame from base 1. From V the trimming removes 5 bases and from J it removes 5 bases, while the gene matches leave 8 bases of the junction unaccounted for. This clonotype occurred many times. Its specific antigen is unknown. There are no base qualities to consult, and no much larger clone falls within one base. Donors were a few dozen systemically healthy Caucasian individuals from Russia aged roughly 6 to 90 years. Roughly 9.5 milliliters of peripheral blood were drawn from each donor into EDTA-treated Vacutainer tubes. Ficoll-Paque density-gradient centrifugation was used to isolate PBMCs, with at least 6.5 million per sample. Total RNA was extracted from PBMCs with Trizol reagent, with at least 6 micrograms obtained per sample. For every donor, an aliquot of PBMCs went through flow cytometry to measure the percentages of naive CD45RAhigh/CD27high T cells.

Library method: 5' RACE. The instrument given in TCRdb is Illumina HiSeq 2500. A second PCR of roughly 6 to 11 cycles was performed with a sample-barcoded 5' primer and a J-beta primer mix. A unique molecular identifier was introduced onto each TCR beta cDNA molecule by a template-switch 5' adaptor carrying 12 random nucleotides. At least 2.5 million CDR3-containing paired-end reads were obtained from each sample. First-strand cDNA was synthesized from all RNA with the Mint cDNA synthesis kit, primed by a TRBC-specific oligonucleotide. All cDNA was treated with uracil-DNA glycosylase and then went through a first 18-cycle PCR with the universal primers M1SS and BC2_uni_R. In the source study's methods: Normalization of each sample was performed by random selection of 1 million high-quality reads, each carrying a distinct molecular identifier. Instead of being binned into consensus sequences, reads that shared molecular identifiers were thrown out. MiTCR, with a Q25 quality threshold and the strictest error-elimination algorithm, was used for CDR3 identification, clonotype clustering and error correction. A nonparametric unseen species model with Euler transformation was used to estimate lower-bound total TCR beta diversity. Using fastp trimming at Q25 and MiXCR clonotype assembly, TCRdb reanalyzed the public sequencing data and kept in-frame beta chains. Rows merge per CDR3 protein into single entries with the most common DNA and genes. These V and J calls originate from TCRdb's pipeline instead of the authors' own analysis. The sample table holds hundreds of thousands of distinct CDR3 sequences, of which roughly 30% were seen once. Jointly, the top ten make up roughly 14% of the sample.

This receptor chain uses TRBV7-9 and TRBJ2-7, and 8 junctional nucleotides match TRBD2. The sample taken for sequencing was blood. This sequence originates from an elderly woman in good health. Donor details come from another sample of the same person, matched by shared clones. CDR3 protein: CASSPTGGPHEQYF. The nucleotide sequence is TGTGCCAGCAGCCCTACGGGGGGGCCACACGAGCAGTACTTC.